These 7 T cell receptor beta chains came from one sample sequenced in a study of cytomegalovirus exposure and HLA in healthy donors. Only in-frame clones appear in the TCRdb table, and some are missing; sequencing was by immunoSEQ multiplex PCR. The data show roughly 220,000 clones, with just over 90% seen just once and approximately 0.99% held by the top ten. The sequenced material came from PBMCs. The receptors were gathered from a woman younger than 35 in good health and CMV-seronegative.

This chain joins TRBV2 and TRBJ1-1, with TRBD1 matching over 9 bases. CDR3 size: 13 residues. Trimming took 10 bases from V and 5 from J; bases not matched to a gene: 8. Germline V CDR1 and CDR2: SNHLY, FYNNEI. The CDR3 sequence: CATNRGRVTEAFF. CDR3 DNA sequence: TGTGCCACCAACAGGGGGCGGGTAACTGAAGCTTTCTTT.

This clone appeared a single time. The genes are TRBV7-7 and TRBJ2-2; no firm D call. Germline CDR1 SSHAT, CDR2 FNYEAQ (reference sequence). This CDR3 contains 13 residues. V lost 5 bases and J 5 bases, leaving 9 bases between the germline ends. The CDR3 nucleotides are TGTGCCAGCAGCCCCACAAAGACCGGGGAGCTGTTTTTT. It specifies CASSPTKTGELFF.

The J gene is TRBJ2-3, the V gene TRBV11-2; TRBD2 matches at 14 bases. This CDR3 is built from 18 residues. Germline CDR1 and CDR2: SGHAT and FQNNGV. V lost 3 bases to trimming and J lost 2 bases; unmatched junction nucleotides: 7. The CDR3 sequence: CASSLGRGLAGDTDTQYF. The CDR3 DNA is TGTGCCAGCAGCTTGGGGCGGGGACTAGCGGGGGACACAGATACGCAGTATTTT.

This chain uses TRBV20-1 with TRBJ2-5; D is ambiguous. The V end lost 2 bases, the J end lost 4 bases, and 5 bases lay between the germline ends. This CDR3 is 11 amino acids long. Per the germline V gene, CDR1 is DFQATT and CDR2 is SNEGSKA (reference sequence). CDR3 bases: TGCAGTGCTAGACTCGGAGAGACCCAGTACTTC. Encoded protein: CSARLGETQYF.

This clone was counted a single time. The gene calls are TRBV10-3 and TRBJ1-1, with D unclear. This CDR3 is 12 amino acids long. The V end lost 9 bases, the J end lost 7 bases, and 15 bases lay between the germline ends. Germline CDR1 reads ENHRY; CDR2 reads SYGVKD. CDR3 sequence reads: CAMSGDLNEAFF. The CDR3 DNA is TGTGCCATGTCCGGGGATTTGAATGAAGCTTTCTTT.

J is TRBJ1-1 and V is TRBV6-1, with 7 positions matching TRBD1. Germline-derived CDR1 and CDR2 are MNHNS and SASEGT. The CDR3 extends over 13 amino acids. V dropped 6 bases and J dropped 2; count of bases not matched to a gene: 3. CDR3 in amino acids: CASSRTGNTEAFF. CDR3 bases: TGTGCCAGCAGCCGGACAGGAAACACTGAAGCTTTCTTT.

The chain uses TRBV6-1 and TRBJ2-1; 12 bases fit TRBD2. V lost 0 bases, J lost 4 bases, and 4 bases stayed unmatched. In germline, CDR1 is MNHNS, CDR2 SASEGT. This CDR3 is built from 17 residues. The CDR3 sequence is CASSEAWGLAGYNEQFF. The CDR3 DNA follows: TGTGCCAGCAGTGAAGCTTGGGGACTAGCGGGTTACAATGAGCAGTTCTTC.